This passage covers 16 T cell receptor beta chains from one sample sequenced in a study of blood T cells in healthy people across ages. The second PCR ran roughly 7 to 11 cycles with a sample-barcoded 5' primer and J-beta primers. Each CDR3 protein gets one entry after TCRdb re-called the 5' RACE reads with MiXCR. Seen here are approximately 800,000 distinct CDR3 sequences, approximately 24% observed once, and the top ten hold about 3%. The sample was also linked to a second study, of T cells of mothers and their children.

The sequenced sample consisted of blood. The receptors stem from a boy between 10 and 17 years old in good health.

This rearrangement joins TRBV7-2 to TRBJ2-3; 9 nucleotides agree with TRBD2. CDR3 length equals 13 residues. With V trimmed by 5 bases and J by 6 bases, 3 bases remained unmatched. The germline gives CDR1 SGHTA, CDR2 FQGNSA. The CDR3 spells CASSITSGDTQYF. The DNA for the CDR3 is TGTGCCAGCAGCATCACTAGCGGGGATACGCAGTATTTT.

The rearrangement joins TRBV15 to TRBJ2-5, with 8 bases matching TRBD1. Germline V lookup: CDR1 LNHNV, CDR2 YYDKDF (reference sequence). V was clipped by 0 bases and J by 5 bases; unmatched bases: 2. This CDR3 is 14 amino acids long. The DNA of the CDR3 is TGTGCCACCAGCAGAGATACAGGGGGGGAGACCCAGTACTTC. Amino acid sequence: CATSRDTGGETQYF. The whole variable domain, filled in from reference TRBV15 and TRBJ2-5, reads DAMVIQNPRYQVTQFGKPVTLSCSQTLNHNVMYWYQQKSSQAPKLLFHYYDKDFNNEADTPDNFQSRRPNTSFCFLDIRSPGLGDTAMYLCATSRDTGGETQYFGPGTRLLVL.

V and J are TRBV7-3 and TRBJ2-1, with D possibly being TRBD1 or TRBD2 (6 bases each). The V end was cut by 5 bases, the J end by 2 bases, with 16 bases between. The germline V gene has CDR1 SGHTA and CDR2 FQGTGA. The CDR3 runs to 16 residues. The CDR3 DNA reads TGTGCCAGCAGCCCTAAGGGAAGGGGGGCCTACAATGAGCAGTTCTTC. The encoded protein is CASSPKGRGAYNEQFF.

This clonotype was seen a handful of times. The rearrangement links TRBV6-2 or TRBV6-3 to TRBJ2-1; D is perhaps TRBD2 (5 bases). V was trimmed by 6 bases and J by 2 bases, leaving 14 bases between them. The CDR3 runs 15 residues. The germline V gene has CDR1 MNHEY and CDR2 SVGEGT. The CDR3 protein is CASRSRTRTYNEQFF. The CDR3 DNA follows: TGTGCCAGCAGATCCCGGACTCGAACCTACAATGAGCAGTTCTTC.

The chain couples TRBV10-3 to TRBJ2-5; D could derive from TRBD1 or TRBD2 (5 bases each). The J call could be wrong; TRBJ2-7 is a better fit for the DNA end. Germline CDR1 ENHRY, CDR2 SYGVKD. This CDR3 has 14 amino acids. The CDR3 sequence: CAISDGSRVYEQYF. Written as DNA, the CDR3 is TGTGCCATCAGTGATGGGAGCAGGGTCTACGAGCAGTACTTC.

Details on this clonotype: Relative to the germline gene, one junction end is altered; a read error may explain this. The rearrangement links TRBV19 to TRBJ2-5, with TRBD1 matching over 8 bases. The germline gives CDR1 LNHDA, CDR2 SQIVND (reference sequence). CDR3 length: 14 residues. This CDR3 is CAGSIAGGAETQYF. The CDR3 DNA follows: TGTGCCGGTAGTATAGCAGGGGGCGCGGAGACCCAGTACTTC.

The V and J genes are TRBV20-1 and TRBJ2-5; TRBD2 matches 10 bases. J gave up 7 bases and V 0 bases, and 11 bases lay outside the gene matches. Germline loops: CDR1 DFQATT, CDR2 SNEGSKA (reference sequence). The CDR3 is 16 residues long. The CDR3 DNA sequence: TGCAGTGCTAGAGACTACACTAGCGGGGACGGAGGGACCCAGTACTTC. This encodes CSARDYTSGDGGTQYF.

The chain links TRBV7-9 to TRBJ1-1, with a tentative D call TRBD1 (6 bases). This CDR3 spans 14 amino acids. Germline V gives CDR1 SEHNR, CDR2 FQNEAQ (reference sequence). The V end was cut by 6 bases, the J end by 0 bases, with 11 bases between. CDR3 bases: TGTGCCAGCAGAGACGGGGGGCTGAACACTGAAGCTTTCTTT. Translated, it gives CASRDGGLNTEAFF.

CDR3 protein: CAWSEGAGVYEQYF. CDR3 nucleotides: TGTGCCTGGAGTGAGGGGGCCGGAGTGTACGAGCAGTACTTC. This rearrangement joins TRBV30 to TRBJ2-7, with TRBD1 matching 7 bases. This CDR3 is 14 amino acids long. In germline, CDR1 is GTSNPN, CDR2 SVGIG (reference sequence). V shed 1 base, J shed 4 bases, and the junction held 7 bases outside the gene matches.

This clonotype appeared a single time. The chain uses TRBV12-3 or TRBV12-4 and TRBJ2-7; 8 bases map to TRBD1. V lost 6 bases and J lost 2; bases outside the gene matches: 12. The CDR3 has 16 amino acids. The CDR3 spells CASSRGWGQVPYEQYF. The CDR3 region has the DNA TGTGCCAGCAGCCGGGGTTGGGGACAGGTACCCTACGAGCAGTACTTC.

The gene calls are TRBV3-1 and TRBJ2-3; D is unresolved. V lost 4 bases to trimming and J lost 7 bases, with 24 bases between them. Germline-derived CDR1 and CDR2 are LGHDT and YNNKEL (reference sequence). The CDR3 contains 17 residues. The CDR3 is CASSPPSGFLSSYTQYF. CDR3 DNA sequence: TGTGCCAGCAGCCCCCCCTCGGGCTTTCTATCTTCCTATACGCAGTATTTT.

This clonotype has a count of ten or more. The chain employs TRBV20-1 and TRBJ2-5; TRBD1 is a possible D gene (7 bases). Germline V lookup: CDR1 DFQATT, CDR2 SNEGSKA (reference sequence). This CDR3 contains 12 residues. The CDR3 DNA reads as TGCAGCGCGCGGGACAGTCAAGAGACCCAGTACTTC. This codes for CSARDSQETQYF.

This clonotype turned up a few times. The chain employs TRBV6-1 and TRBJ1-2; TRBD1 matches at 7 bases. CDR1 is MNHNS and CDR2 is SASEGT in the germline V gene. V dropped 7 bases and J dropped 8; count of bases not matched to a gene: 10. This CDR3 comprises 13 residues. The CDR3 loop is CASNPTGLNGYTF. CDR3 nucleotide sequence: TGTGCCAGCAACCCGACAGGGCTCAACGGCTACACCTTC.

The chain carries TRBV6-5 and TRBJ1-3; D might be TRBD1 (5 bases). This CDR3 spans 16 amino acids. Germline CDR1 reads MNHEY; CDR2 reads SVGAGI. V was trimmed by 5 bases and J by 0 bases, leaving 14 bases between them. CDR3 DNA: TGTGCCAGCAGTACACAAACAGGTGACTCTGGAAACACCATATATTTT. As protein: CASSTQTGDSGNTIYF.

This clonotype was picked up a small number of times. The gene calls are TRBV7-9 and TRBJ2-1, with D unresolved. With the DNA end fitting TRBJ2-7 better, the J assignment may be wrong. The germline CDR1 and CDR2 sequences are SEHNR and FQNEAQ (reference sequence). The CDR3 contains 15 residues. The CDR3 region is CASSLAGPAVDEQYF. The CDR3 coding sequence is TGTGCCAGCAGCTTAGCCGGACCGGCCGTTGACGAGCAGTACTTC.

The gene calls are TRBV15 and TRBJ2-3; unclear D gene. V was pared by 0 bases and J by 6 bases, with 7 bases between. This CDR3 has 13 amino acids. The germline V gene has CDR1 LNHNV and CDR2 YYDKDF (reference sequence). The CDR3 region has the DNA TGTGCCACCAGCAGAGACCGAGTGGATACGCAGTATTTT. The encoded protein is CATSRDRVDTQYF.